Included here is one T cell receptor (beta chain) sequence, with context. In germline, CDR1 is SEHNR, CDR2 FQNEAQ (reference sequence). The CDR3 extends over 17 amino acids. V lost 4 bases to trimming and J lost 4 bases; unmatched junction nucleotides: 13. This sample is part of a study of shared clonotypes between healthy human individuals. Sorted-subset replicate PCRs used approximately 190 ng of genomic DNA. This amount corresponded to 30,000 to 35,000 T cell genomes. TCRdb's copy holds only in-frame clones and misses some; the assay was immunoSEQ multiplex PCR. The repertoire consists of some 2,000,000 clones, with approximately 96% occurring once and the leading ten covering 0.1% to 0.15%.

The sample comprised naive CD4+ T cells sorted from blood. Subset noted: CD45RA+ positively selected. The receptor was derived from a man between 18 and 35 years old in good health. The V gene is TRBV7-9, the J gene TRBJ1-3; the match to TRBD1 covers 7 bases. The CDR3 DNA is TGTGCCAGCAGCTCACTAATACCCGACAGGGCAGGAAACACCATATATTTT. Its translation is CASSSLIPDRAGNTIYF.